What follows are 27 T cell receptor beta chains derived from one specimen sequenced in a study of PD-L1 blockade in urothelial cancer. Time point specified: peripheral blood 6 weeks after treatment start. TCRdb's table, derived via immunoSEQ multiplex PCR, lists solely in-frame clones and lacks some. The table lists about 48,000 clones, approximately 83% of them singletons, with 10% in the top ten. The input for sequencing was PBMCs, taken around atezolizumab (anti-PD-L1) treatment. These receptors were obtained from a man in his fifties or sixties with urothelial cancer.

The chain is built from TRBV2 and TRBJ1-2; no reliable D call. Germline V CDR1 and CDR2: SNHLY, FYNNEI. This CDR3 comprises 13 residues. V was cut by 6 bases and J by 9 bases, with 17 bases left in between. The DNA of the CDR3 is TGTGCCAGCAGCACCATGAGTAGCCAGCGCTACACCTTC. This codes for CASSTMSSQRYTF. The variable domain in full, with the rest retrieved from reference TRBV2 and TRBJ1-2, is EPEVTQTPSHQVTQMGQEVILRCVPISNHLYFYWYRQILGQKVEFLVSFYNNEISEKSEIFDDQFSVERPDGSNFTLKIRSTKLEDSAMYFCASSTMSSQRYTFGSGTRLTVV.

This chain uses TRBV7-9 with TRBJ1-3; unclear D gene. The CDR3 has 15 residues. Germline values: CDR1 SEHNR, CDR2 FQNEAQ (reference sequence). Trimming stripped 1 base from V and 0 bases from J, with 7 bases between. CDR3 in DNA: TGTGCCAGCAGCTTAGGCGAGGGCTCTGGAAACACCATATATTTT. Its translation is CASSLGEGSGNTIYF. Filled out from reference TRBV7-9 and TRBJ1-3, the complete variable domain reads DTGVSQNPRHKITKRGQNVTFRCDPISEHNRLYWYRQTLGQGPEFLTYFQNEAQLEKSRLLSDRFSAERPKGSFSTLEIQRTEQGDSAMYLCASSLGEGSGNTIYFGEGSWLTVV.

The CDR3 loop is CASSPRTLGANTEAFF. CDR3 sequence (DNA): TGTGCCAGCAGCCCGCGGACCCTGGGGGCGAACACTGAAGCTTTCTTT. This rearrangement joins TRBV4-2 to TRBJ1-1, with a weak D call TRBD1 (6 bases). V lost 4 bases to trimming and J lost 1 base, with 16 bases between them. The CDR3 loop spans 16 amino acids. Germline CDR1 is LGHNA and CDR2 is YNFKEQ.

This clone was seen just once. CDR3 sequence: CASSPNGQGPMNTEAFF. The CDR3 DNA reads TGCGCCAGCAGCCCAAATGGGCAGGGGCCCATGAACACTGAAGCTTTCTTT. The V gene is TRBV5-1, the J gene TRBJ1-1; tentative D call: TRBD1 (6 bases). The CDR3 totals 17 residues. The germline V and J ends were trimmed by 4 bases and 0 bases, with 19 bases remaining between them. Germline CDR1 and CDR2: SGHRS and YFSETQ.

The CDR3 loop is CASSLGLNNSPLHF. For the CDR3, the DNA is TGTGCCAGCAGCTTAGGACTGAATAATTCACCCCTCCACTTT. The V call is TRBV11-1, the J call TRBJ1-6; D gene uncertain. The CDR3 has 14 residues. Trimming removed 1 base at V and 5 bases at J, with 6 bases between. Germline V gives CDR1 SGHAT, CDR2 FQDESV (reference sequence).

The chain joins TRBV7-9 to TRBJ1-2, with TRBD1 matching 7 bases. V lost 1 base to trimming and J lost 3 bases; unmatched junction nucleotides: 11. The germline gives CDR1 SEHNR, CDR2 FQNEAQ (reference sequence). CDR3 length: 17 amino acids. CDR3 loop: CASSLGRRGLEHYGYTF. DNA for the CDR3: TGTGCCAGCAGCTTAGGGCGAAGGGGGCTCGAGCACTATGGCTACACCTTC. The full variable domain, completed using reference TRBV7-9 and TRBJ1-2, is DTGVSQNPRHKITKRGQNVTFRCDPISEHNRLYWYRQTLGQGPEFLTYFQNEAQLEKSRLLSDRFSAERPKGSFSTLEIQRTEQGDSAMYLCASSLGRRGLEHYGYTFGSGTRLTVV.

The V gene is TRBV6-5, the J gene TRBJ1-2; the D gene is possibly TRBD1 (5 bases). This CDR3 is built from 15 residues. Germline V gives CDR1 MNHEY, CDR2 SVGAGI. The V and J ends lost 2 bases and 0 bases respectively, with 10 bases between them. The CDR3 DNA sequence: TGTGCCAGCAGTTACGGTCGGGGGGCTAACTATGGCTACACCTTC. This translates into CASSYGRGANYGYTF.

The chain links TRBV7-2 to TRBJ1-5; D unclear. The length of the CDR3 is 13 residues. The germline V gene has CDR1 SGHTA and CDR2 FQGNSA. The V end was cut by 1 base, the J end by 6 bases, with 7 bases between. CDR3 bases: TGTGCCAGCAGCTTAGGGGAGGCTCAGCCCCAGCATTTT. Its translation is CASSLGEAQPQHF.

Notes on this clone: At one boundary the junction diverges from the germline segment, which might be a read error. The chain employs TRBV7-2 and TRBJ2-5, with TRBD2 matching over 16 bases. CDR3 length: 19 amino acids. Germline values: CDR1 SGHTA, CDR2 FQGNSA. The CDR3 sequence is CASSLLPGLAGGFQKTQYF. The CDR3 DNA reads TGTGCCAGCAGCTTACTCCCGGGACTAGCGGGGGGGTTCCAAAAGACCCAGTACTTC.

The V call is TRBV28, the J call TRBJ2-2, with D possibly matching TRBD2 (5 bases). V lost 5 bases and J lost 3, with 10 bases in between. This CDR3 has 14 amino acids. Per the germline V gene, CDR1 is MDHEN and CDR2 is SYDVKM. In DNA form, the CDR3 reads TGTGCCAGCAGTCCCACAGCGGACACCGGGGAGCTGTTTTTT. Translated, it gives CASSPTADTGELFF.

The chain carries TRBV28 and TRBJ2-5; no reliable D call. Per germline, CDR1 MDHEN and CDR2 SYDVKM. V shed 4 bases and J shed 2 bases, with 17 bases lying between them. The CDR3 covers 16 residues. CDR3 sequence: CASSSPARWAQETQYF. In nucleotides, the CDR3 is TGTGCCAGCAGTTCCCCTGCGCGTTGGGCTCAAGAGACCCAGTACTTC.

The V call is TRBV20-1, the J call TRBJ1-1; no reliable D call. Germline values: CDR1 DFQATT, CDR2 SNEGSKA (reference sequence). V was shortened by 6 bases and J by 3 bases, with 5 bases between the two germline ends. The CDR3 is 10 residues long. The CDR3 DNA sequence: TGCAGTGCCCTATACACTGAAGCTTTCTTT. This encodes CSALYTEAFF.

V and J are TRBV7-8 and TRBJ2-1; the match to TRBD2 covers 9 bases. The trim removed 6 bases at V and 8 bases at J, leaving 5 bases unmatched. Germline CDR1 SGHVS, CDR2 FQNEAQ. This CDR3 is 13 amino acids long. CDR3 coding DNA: TGTGCCAGCAGGGCGGGGGGGCTCGATGAGCAGTTCTTC. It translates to CASRAGGLDEQFF. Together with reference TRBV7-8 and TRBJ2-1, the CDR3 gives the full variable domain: GAGVSQSPRYKVAKRGQDVALRCDPISGHVSLFWYQQALGQGPEFLTYFQNEAQLDKSGLPSDRFFAERPEGSVSTLKIQRTQQEDSAVYLCASRAGGLDEQFFGPGTRLTVL.

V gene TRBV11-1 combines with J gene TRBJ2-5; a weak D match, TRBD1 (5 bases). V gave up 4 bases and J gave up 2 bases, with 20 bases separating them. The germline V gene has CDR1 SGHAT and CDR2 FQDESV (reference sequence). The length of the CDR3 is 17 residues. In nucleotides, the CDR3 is TGTGCCAGCAGCTCCCCCGCAGGGCGTCGGGCTCAAGAGACCCAGTACTTC. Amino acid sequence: CASSSPAGRRAQETQYF.

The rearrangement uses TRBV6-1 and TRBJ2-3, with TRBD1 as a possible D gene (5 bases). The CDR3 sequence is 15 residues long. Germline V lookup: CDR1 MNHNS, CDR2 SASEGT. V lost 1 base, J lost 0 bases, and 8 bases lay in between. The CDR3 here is CASSEEQDSTDTQYF. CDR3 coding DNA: TGTGCCAGCAGTGAAGAACAGGATAGCACAGATACGCAGTATTTT.

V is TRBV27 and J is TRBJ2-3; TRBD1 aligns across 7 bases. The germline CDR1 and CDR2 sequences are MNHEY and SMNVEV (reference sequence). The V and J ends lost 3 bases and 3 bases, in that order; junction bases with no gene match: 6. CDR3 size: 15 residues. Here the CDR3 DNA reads TGTGCCAGCAGTTTTCGACAGGGAGTAACAGATACGCAGTATTTT. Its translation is CASSFRQGVTDTQYF.

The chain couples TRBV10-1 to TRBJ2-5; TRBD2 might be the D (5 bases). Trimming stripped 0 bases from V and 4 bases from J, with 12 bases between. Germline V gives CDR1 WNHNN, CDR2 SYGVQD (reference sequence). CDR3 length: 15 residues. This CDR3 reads CASSESGVARETQYF. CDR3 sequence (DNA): TGCGCCAGCAGTGAGTCCGGGGTCGCGAGAGAGACCCAGTACTTC.

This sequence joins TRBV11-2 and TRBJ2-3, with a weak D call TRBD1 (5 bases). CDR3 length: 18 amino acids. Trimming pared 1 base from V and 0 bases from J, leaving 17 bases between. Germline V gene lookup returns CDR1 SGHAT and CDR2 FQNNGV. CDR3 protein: CASSLAPTVISSTDTQYF. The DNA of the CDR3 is TGTGCCAGCAGCTTAGCCCCGACAGTGATATCTAGCACAGATACGCAGTATTTT.

For the CDR3, the DNA is TGTGCCAGCAGTCCCAGTGGGTACAGGCTAAACATTCAGTACTTC. Translated, it gives CASSPSGYRLNIQYF. V gene TRBV28 combines with J gene TRBJ2-4; possibly TRBD1 for D (5 bases). Germline lookup yields CDR1 MDHEN and CDR2 SYDVKM. V lost 5 bases to trimming and J lost 6 bases, with 17 bases between them. This CDR3 spans 15 amino acids. The whole variable domain, remainder taken from reference TRBV28 and TRBJ2-4, is DVKVTQSSRYLVKRTGEKVFLECVQDMDHENMFWYRQDPGLGLRLIYFSYDVKMKEKGDIPEGYSVSREKKERFSLILESASTNQTSMYLCASSPSGYRLNIQYFGAGTRLSVL.

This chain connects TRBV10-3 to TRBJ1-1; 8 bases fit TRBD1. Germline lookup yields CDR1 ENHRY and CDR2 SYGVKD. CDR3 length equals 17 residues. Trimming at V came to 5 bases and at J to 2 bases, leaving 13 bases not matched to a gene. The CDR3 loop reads CAISTTGGARLNTEAFF. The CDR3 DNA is TGTGCCATCAGTACCACAGGGGGGGCGCGGCTAAACACTGAAGCTTTCTTT.

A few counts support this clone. CDR3 DNA sequence: TGTGCCAGCAGCTTAGGGGCCCGCGGGGCCGGGGAGCTGTTTTTT. This sequence encodes CASSLGARGAGELFF. The rearrangement links TRBV7-6 to TRBJ2-2; tentatively, D is TRBD2 (6 bases). The CDR3 is made up of 15 amino acids. V gave up 1 base and J gave up 6 bases, with 12 bases separating them. The germline V gene has CDR1 SGHVS and CDR2 FNYEAQ.

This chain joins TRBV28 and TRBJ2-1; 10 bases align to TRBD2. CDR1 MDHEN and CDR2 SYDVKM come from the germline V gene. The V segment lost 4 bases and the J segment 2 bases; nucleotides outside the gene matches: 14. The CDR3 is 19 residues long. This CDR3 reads CASSSLVYRTSGAYNEQFF. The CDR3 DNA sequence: TGTGCCAGCAGTTCCCTCGTATATAGAACTAGCGGGGCCTACAATGAGCAGTTCTTC.

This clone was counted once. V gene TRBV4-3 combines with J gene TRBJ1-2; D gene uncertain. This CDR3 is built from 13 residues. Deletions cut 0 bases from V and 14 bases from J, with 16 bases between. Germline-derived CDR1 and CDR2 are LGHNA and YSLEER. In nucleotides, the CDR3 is TGCGCCAGCAGCCAAGATATAGCCGGGATTCAGACCTTC. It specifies CASSQDIAGIQTF.

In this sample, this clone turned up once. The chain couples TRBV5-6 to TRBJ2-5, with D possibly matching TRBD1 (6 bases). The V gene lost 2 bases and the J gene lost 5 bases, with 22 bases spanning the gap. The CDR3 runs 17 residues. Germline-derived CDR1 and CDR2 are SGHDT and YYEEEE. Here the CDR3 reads CASSFWDNLPQGETQYF. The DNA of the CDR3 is TGTGCCAGCAGCTTTTGGGACAACCTTCCCCAGGGGGAGACCCAGTACTTC.

The DNA for the CDR3 is TGTGCCAGTAGTATCCAGGGCTCCTATAATTCACCCCTCCACTTT. This encodes CASSIQGSYNSPLHF. V is TRBV19 and J is TRBJ1-6; D is possibly TRBD1 (5 bases). Germline CDR1 and CDR2: LNHDA and SQIVND (reference sequence). The CDR3 has 15 amino acids. Trimming pared 3 bases from V and 0 bases from J, leaving 6 bases between.

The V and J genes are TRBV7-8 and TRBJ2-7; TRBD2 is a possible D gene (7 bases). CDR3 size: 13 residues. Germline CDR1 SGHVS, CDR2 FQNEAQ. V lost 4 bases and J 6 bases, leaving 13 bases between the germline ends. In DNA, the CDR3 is TGTGCCAGCAGCTGGGCGGGGGCCGGCGAGCAGTACTTC. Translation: CASSWAGAGEQYF.

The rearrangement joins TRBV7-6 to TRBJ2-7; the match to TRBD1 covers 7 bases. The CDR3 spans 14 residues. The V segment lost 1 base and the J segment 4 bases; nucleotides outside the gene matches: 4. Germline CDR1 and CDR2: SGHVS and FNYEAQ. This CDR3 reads CASSLDPGGYEQYF. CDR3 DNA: TGTGCCAGCAGCTTAGACCCAGGGGGATACGAGCAGTACTTC.